This TCR beta chain was profiled in a study of T-cell memory formation after mild COVID-19 (dated by TCRdb to about 2021). With regard to the full study: TCR sequence clusters from the two donors were found to be largely donor specific. In a couple of donors, T-cell clones that expanded and contracted after mild COVID-19 were tracked by sequencing TCRalpha and TCRbeta repertoires over time. Two young, previously healthy adult volunteers, one female and one male, were included in the cohort. The paper as a whole reports these results and caveats: Contracting CD4+ clones were found mainly in CM and EM memory subsets, while CD8+ clones were enriched in EMRA. Only two mild cases were covered by the study, and larger cohorts that include severe cases with pre-infection samples were considered necessary. From day 15 to 85, contracting clones showed balanced CD4/CD8 phenotypes, whereas a second wave of clones that expanded from day 15 to 37 leaned towards CD4+. SARS-CoV-2 specificity of the second-wave clones peaking on day 37 was not confirmed. Some responding clones were detected in pre-infection memory, suggesting pre-existing cross-reactive memory T cells joined the SARS-CoV-2 response.

CDR1 and CDR2, per the germline V gene (reference sequence), are LGHDT and YNNKEL. Inclusive of the bounding cysteine and phenylalanine, the CDR3 is 15 residues long. The entry retains the CDR3 DNA only, 45 bases that are in frame from base 1. V lost 3 bases and J lost 2 bases; the stretch between them is 13 bases long. These reads were obtained on an Illumina NovaSeq 6000. TCRalpha and TCRbeta cDNA libraries were built by 5'RACE with constant-segment primers, adding sample barcodes and unique molecular identifiers. Trizol reagent was used to extract RNA from every sample. Library amplification was performed in two PCR steps, and a second sample barcode and Illumina TruSeq adapters were introduced in the second step. Sequencing of libraries was performed on an Illumina NovaSeq with 2 x 150 bp paired-end reads. The authors processed their data as follows. The reads were demultiplexed and collapsed into UMI-guided consensus sequences using migec v1.2.7. With mixcr v2.1.11, UMI consensuses were aligned to TRA and TRB V and J templates and assembled into clonotypes. A clonotype was counted as expanded or contracted only when both edgeR and NoisET called the clonotype significant, with the noise models trained on biological replicates. For edgeR calls, the thresholds were a false discovery rate-adjusted p below 0.01 and a log2 fold-change of 1. PCA with hierarchical clustering of max-normalized trajectories of the 1000 most abundant clonotypes was used as exploratory dynamics analysis. Separately sequenced CD4+ and CD8+ repertoires were used to assign the CD4 or CD8 phenotype of responding clones. TCRdb passed the public sequencing reads through fastp at Q25 and MiXCR, retaining productive beta sequences. Each entry merges the rows of one CDR3 protein and shows their most common DNA and genes. These V and J calls are TCRdb output, not the study's own analysis. The sample has 300,000 or so distinct CDR3 sequences on record, 15% of them singletons. The leading ten clones occupy 20% to 25% of the sample.

Ficoll-Paque density gradient centrifugation was the method used to isolate PBMCs. Of note for this clonotype: What this receptor recognizes is not known. The input lacks base qualities; no much larger clone sits a single base away.

The chain couples TRBV3-1 to TRBJ2-5; no D segment can be confidently identified. This clonotype was obtained from a man aged 18-30 years who had mild COVID-19 (a few samples of this study predate the infection). The sample titles of this study are shuffled in the database, so cell type and time point are left out; the donor was told from shared clones. The sample comprised PBMCs or a T cell subset sorted from them (not recorded which). CDR3 sequence: CASSQFTTLQETQYF. At the DNA level, the sequence is TGTGCCAGCAGCCAGTTTACGACCCTACAAGAGACCCAGTACTTC.